This is a list of T cell receptor beta chains from one sample in a study of blood T cell repertoires in COVID-19. TCRdb's table, derived via immunoSEQ multiplex PCR, lists solely in-frame clones and lacks some. This table has under 200,000 clones, 65% to 85% appearing once. Specimen: PBMCs or T cells enriched from blood (not recorded which). The receptors here all came from a woman in her thirties who had been exposed to COVID-19. Each CDR3 is given with its conserved first and last residue. The D gene is left open where the match is weak. For some rows the clone size is stated as once, few or many, or as a class when expanded; others skip it.

>-|TRBV5-1|TRBJ2-7|TRBD1
TGCGCCAGCAGCTTGCAAACAGGGGAAACGGACGAGCAGTACTTC
CASSLQTGETDEQYF
>-|TRBV7-3|TRBJ2-1|TRBD1
TGTGCCAGCAGCCTACAGGGGGCCGGATTGGGCAATGAGCAGTTCTTC
CASSLQGAGLGNEQFF
>-|TRBV29-1|TRBJ2-6|-
TGCAGCGTTGCGGAGGTCGGTTACGGTCTCTTGGGGGCCAACGTCCTGACTTTC
CSVAEVGYGLLGANVLTF
>-|TRBV12-3/TRBV12-4|TRBJ1-5|-
TGTGCCAGCAGTTTAGGAGTTCAGCCCCAGCATTTT
CASSLGVQPQHF
>few|TRBV19|TRBJ1-5|TRBD1
TGTGCCAGTAGTGGACAGGGGGCCGGAGCCGGCAATCAGCCCCAGCATTTT
CASSGQGAGAGNQPQHF
>-|TRBV5-4|TRBJ2-5|TRBD2
TGTGCCGGCCAACTAGCGGGGGGACAAGAGACCCAGTACTTC
CAGQLAGGQETQYF
>-|TRBV10-2|TRBJ1-5|TRBD1
TGCGCCAGCAGACAGGGGCCGAATCAGCCCCAGCATTTT
CASRQGPNQPQHF
>-|TRBV3-1/TRBV3-2|TRBJ2-1|TRBD1
TGTGCCAGCAGCCAGCCGGGACAGGGGTGGGAAAGTGAGCAGTTCTTC
CASSQPGQGWESEQFF
>-|TRBV7-2|TRBJ2-2|TRBD2
TGTGCCAGCAGCTTTCTAGCGGGGGATATAAACACCGGGGAGCTGTTTTTT
CASSFLAGDINTGELFF
>-|TRBV4-1|TRBJ1-2|-
TGCGCCAGCAGCCCCCCGGGACTCTATGGCTACACCTTC
CASSPPGLYGYTF
>-|TRBV6-5|TRBJ1-3|-
TGTGCCAGCAGTTACGCGGACATCGGAAACACCATATATTTT
CASSYADIGNTIYF
>few|TRBV30|TRBJ1-2|-
TGTGCCTGGAGTCAGAGGGAGTGGTATGGCTACACCTTC
CAWSQREWYGYTF
>-|TRBV25-1|TRBJ2-1|TRBD2
TGTGCCAGCAGTGAAGGCCCGGGGGGGAACTACAATGAGCAGTTCTTC
CASSEGPGGNYNEQFF
>-|TRBV5-6|TRBJ1-4|TRBD1
TGTGCCAGCAGCTGGGGACAGGGCGAAAAACTGTTTTTT
CASSWGQGEKLFF
>once|TRBV5-6|TRBJ2-3|TRBD2
TGTGCCAGCAGCTTGGGCCAGCGGGGCGCAGATACGCAGTATTTT
CASSLGQRGADTQYF
>few|TRBV27|TRBJ2-2|TRBD2
TGTGCCAGCAGAGGAGCGGGGGGCCCCGGGGAGCTGTTTTTT
CASRGAGGPGELFF
>-|TRBV5-1|TRBJ2-5|-
TGCGCCAGCAGCTTAACAGGGAACCAAGAGACCCAGTACTTC
CASSLTGNQETQYF
>-|TRBV5-1|TRBJ1-4|TRBD1
TGCGCCAGCAGGGGTCTCCTAAGGACAGGGGATACAGGGGATGAAAAACTGTTTTTT
CASRGLLRTGDTGDEKLFF
>-|TRBV21-1|TRBJ1-5|-
TGTGCCAGCAGCTGGGAGGGCAATCAGCCCCAGCATTTT
CASSWEGNQPQHF
>-|TRBV3-1/TRBV3-2|TRBJ2-1|TRBD2
TGTGCCAGCAGCCAATCCGGGACTAGCTTCTACAATGAGCAGTTCTTC
CASSQSGTSFYNEQFF
>-|TRBV5-6|TRBJ1-5|-
TGTGCCAGCAGTTCTGGACAGAAGAATCAGCCCCAGCATTTT
CASSSGQKNQPQHF
>-|TRBV11-2|TRBJ1-6|-
TGTGCCAGCAGCTGGAGGAGGAATTCACCCCTCCACTTT
CASSWRRNSPLHF
>-|TRBV9|TRBJ2-5|TRBD2
TGTGCCAGCAGCGCGCGGGGGGGCTTGGAGACCCAGTACTTC
CASSARGGLETQYF
>-|TRBV9|TRBJ2-3|-
TGTGCCAGCAGCCCCTTCCCAGATCAAGATACGCAGTATTTT
CASSPFPDQDTQYF
>few|TRBV6-5|TRBJ1-2|-
TGTGCCAGCAGGGCTACCGGGGGGAGCTATGGCTACACCTTC
CASRATGGSYGYTF
>-|TRBV7-9|TRBJ2-3|TRBD1
TGTGCCAGCAGGGCGGGACAGGGAGTCACAGATACGCAGTATTTT
CASRAGQGVTDTQYF
>few|TRBV2|TRBJ2-2|-
TGTGCCAGCAGCGCGGACGGGGTGAACACCGGGGAGCTGTTTTTT
CASSADGVNTGELFF
>-|TRBV28|TRBJ1-5|-
TGTGCCAGCAGTTTGGAGGGCTATAGCAATCAGCCCCAGCATTTT
CASSLEGYSNQPQHF
>-|TRBV5-1|TRBJ2-5|TRBD2
TGCGCCAGCAGTTACGGGGGGAGGGAGACCCAGTACTTC
CASSYGGRETQYF
>-|TRBV6-6|TRBJ1-1|-
TGTGCCATCGCACAGGGCGTTGCTTTCTTT
CAIAQGVAFF
>-|TRBV7-2|TRBJ2-3|TRBD2
TGTGCCAGCAGCTTAGCCACTATAGCGGGGGGGATTAATACGCAGTATTTT
CASSLATIAGGINTQYF
>-|TRBV7-2|TRBJ2-3|-
TGTGCCAGCAGCTTAAACAGGCCCACAGATACGCAGTATTTT
CASSLNRPTDTQYF
>-|TRBV25-1|TRBJ1-2|-
TGTGCCAGCAGTGTCCGGGGACTTCTAAATGGCTACACCTTC
CASSVRGLLNGYTF
>-|TRBV7-9|TRBJ2-7|TRBD2
TGTGCCAGCAGCCGGACTAGCGGGGACTCCTACGAGCAGTACTTC
CASSRTSGDSYEQYF
>once|TRBV19|TRBJ2-3|-
TGTGCCAGTAGTGACCCCGAACTAGCTACCCCTACAGATACGCAGTATTTT
CASSDPELATPTDTQYF
>-|TRBV10-3|TRBJ2-3|-
TGTGCCACTAGGACAGCAGATACGCAGTATTTT
CATRTADTQYF
>-|TRBV10-2|TRBJ2-5|-
TGCGCCAGCAATTCAAACCAAGAGACCCAGTACTTC
CASNSNQETQYF
>-|TRBV7-7|TRBJ2-5|TRBD2
TGTGCTAGCAGCTTAGGCAGCGGGGGGCCCCAAGAGACCCAGTACTTC
CASSLGSGGPQETQYF
>-|TRBV5-1|TRBJ2-7|TRBD1
TGCGCCAGCAGCGCCGGGACAGGGCCTTACTTC
CASSAGTGPYF
>-|TRBV2|TRBJ2-5|-
TGTGCCAGCAGTGAATTCTTCGAGGCGTTAGAGACCCAGTACTTC
CASSEFFEALETQYF
>-|TRBV5-1|TRBJ1-2|-
TGCGCCAGCAGAACAGAAAACTATGGCTACACCTTC
CASRTENYGYTF
>-|TRBV4-1|TRBJ1-2|-
TGCGCCAGCAGCCAATTTGGGGGGGAAGGTGCGGACTACTGGGGCTACACCTTC
CASSQFGGEGADYWGYTF
>-|TRBV7-8|TRBJ2-5|-
TGTGCCAGCAGCAGCTCTTCAAGCCCTGACAGGCAAGAGACCCAGTACTTC
CASSSSSSPDRQETQYF
>few|TRBV19|TRBJ1-5|-
TGTGCCAGTAGTATCAGGGAGGGTCAGCCCCAGCATTTT
CASSIREGQPQHF
>-|TRBV3-1/TRBV3-2|TRBJ2-5|TRBD2
TGTGCCAGCAGCCCCGAGGGGCCCCGGACTAGCCTGGGGACCCAGTACTTC
CASSPEGPRTSLGTQYF
>-|TRBV11-2|TRBJ2-1|-
TGTGCCAGCAGCTTAGTGGCTAGAGGGGGCAATGAGCAGTTCTTC
CASSLVARGGNEQFF
>once|TRBV9|TRBJ1-4|-
TGTGCCAGCAGCGCACGGACAGAGACTAATGAAAAACTGTTTTTT
CASSARTETNEKLFF
>-|TRBV25-1|TRBJ1-1|TRBD1
TGTGCCAGCAGGCAGACAGGGGCGAACACTGAAGCTTTCTTT
CASRQTGANTEAFF
>-|TRBV27|TRBJ2-7|-
TGTGCCAGCAGTTCTCCCTACGAGCAGTACTTC
CASSSPYEQYF
>-|TRBV6-1|TRBJ2-5|TRBD2
TGTGCCAGCACCACCGGGAGGGGGGATCAGTGGGGCCAGTACTTC
CASTTGRGDQWGQYF
>-|TRBV25-1|TRBJ1-2|-
TGTGCCAGCAGTGGCCCCACCCGGACACTTAACTATGGCTACACCTTC
CASSGPTRTLNYGYTF
>-|TRBV2|TRBJ2-2|TRBD2
TGTGCCAGCAGTGGTGGATCGGGGGGAGGGACCGGGGAGCTGTTTTTT
CASSGGSGGGTGELFF
>once|TRBV5-6|TRBJ1-5|-
TGTGCCAGCAGCTTCTGGCAGGCACCCAATCAGCCCCAGCATTTT
CASSFWQAPNQPQHF
>-|TRBV10-3|TRBJ1-2|-
TGTGCCACCCGTGAGACAGGCTATGGCTACACCTTC
CATRETGYGYTF
>-|TRBV12-5|TRBJ1-2|-
TGTGCTAGTGGTTTGCTGGCTGGCAGGGGATATGGCTACACCTTC
CASGLLAGRGYGYTF
>-|TRBV5-8|TRBJ1-5|TRBD1
TGTGCCAGCAGCCCAAGGGCAGGGGGAGTTAATAGCAATCAGCCCCAGCATTTT
CASSPRAGGVNSNQPQHF